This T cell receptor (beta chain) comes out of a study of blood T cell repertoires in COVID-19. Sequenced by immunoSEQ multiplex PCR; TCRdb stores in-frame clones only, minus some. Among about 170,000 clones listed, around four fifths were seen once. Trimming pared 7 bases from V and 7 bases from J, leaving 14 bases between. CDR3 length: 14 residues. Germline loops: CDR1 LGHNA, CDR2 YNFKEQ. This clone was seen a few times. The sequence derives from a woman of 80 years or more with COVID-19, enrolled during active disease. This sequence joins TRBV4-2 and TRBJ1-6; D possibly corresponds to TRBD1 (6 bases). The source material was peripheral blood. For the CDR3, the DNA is TGTGCCAGCAACACGGGACAAGCAAATTCACCCCTCCACTTT. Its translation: CASNTGQANSPLHF.